This is a list of T cell receptor beta chains from one sample in a study of T cell responses to AZD1222 COVID-19 vaccine. The table came from immunoSEQ multiplex PCR; TCRdb's copy has only in-frame clones and leaves some out. The sample has approximately 100,000 clones, 91% seen once; the top ten hold about 50%. The input for sequencing was peripheral blood, taken on day 0 of AZD1222 vaccination. These TCRs come from an adult in good health. Both conserved end residues are part of each CDR3. The D gene is left open where the match is weak. The size field is filled for only some rows; it gives once, few, many or a size class.

j_call d_call v_call clone_size cdr3_nt cdr3_aa
TRBJ2-1 . TRBV3-1/TRBV3-2 . TGTGCCAGCACTCAAACCGGGGCGTCCTACAATGAGCAGTTCTTC CASTQTGASYNEQFF
TRBJ2-2 TRBD2 TRBV30 . TGTGCCTGGAGTATCTTAAGCGGGAGTGCCGGGGAGCTGTTTTTT CAWSILSGSAGELFF
TRBJ2-7 . TRBV7-2 . TGTGCCAGCAGCTTAGTAGGGTACGAGCAGTACTTC CASSLVGYEQYF
TRBJ2-3 . TRBV7-9 . TGTGCCAGCAGCTCCGCCAGGGTTGGCACAGATACGCAGTATTTT CASSSARVGTDTQYF
TRBJ1-6 . TRBV19 . TGTGCCAGTATGGAGGGGAGCTCCTATAATTCACCCCTCCACTTT CASMEGSSYNSPLHF
TRBJ2-1 TRBD2 TRBV27 . TGTGCCAGCAGTCCCCTTCCCCCCGGGACTAGCAATGAGCAGTTCTTC CASSPLPPGTSNEQFF
TRBJ1-1 . TRBV19 few TGTGCCAGTAGTATATCCCTAGTAGGACAGAACACTGAAGCTTTCTTT CASSISLVGQNTEAFF
TRBJ1-1 . TRBV4-1 . TGCGCCAGCAGCCAAGATTGGCAGGCTAGCCGCACTGAAGCTTTCTTT CASSQDWQASRTEAFF
TRBJ2-5 . TRBV7-8 . TGTGCCAGCAGCTTAGTAGCGGACGTAGGAGAGACCCAGTACTTC CASSLVADVGETQYF
TRBJ2-7 . TRBV9 . TGTGCCAGCAGCCTCCGAGGGGGGGCTAGCTCCTACGAGCAGTACTTC CASSLRGGASSYEQYF
TRBJ1-5 TRBD1 TRBV19 . TGTGCCAGTAGTATAGATCTCGGCAGGGGGAGTAGGAGCAATCAGCCCCAGCATTTT CASSIDLGRGSRSNQPQHF
TRBJ1-6 . TRBV7-2 . TGTGCCAGCAGCTCCGCCCTAAACCGTAATTCACCCCTCCACTTT CASSSALNRNSPLHF
TRBJ2-7 TRBD2 TRBV19 . TGTGCCAGTACCCCGGCTAGCGGGAGCTACGAGCAGTACTTC CASTPASGSYEQYF
TRBJ2-7 . TRBV10-3 once TGTGCCATCAGTGACCTCGTCTACGAGCAGTACTTC CAISDLVYEQYF
TRBJ2-7 . TRBV15 . TGTGCCACCAGCAGCGGGCGGTCTATCTACGAGCAGTACTTC CATSSGRSIYEQYF
TRBJ2-3 . TRBV5-8 . TGTGCCAGCAGCTTGAGGGATACGCAGTATTTT CASSLRDTQYF
TRBJ1-3 TRBD1 TRBV4-2 . TGTGCCAGCAGCCAAGATTCGACAGGGGGAAACACCATATATTTT CASSQDSTGGNTIYF
TRBJ1-5 TRBD1 TRBV30 . TGTGCCTGGAGTGTACAAACAGGGGGCAAGGAGGCCCAGCATTTT CAWSVQTGGKEAQHF
TRBJ1-5 . TRBV3-1/TRBV3-2 . TGTGCCAGCTCACGGGGGGACAATCAGCCCCAGCATTTT CASSRGDNQPQHF
TRBJ1-4 . TRBV18 once TGTGCCAGCGCCCGGGGGATGACTGAAAAACTGTTTTTT CASARGMTEKLFF
TRBJ1-2 . TRBV6-5 . TGTGCCAGCAGTTACGGGCAGACTAACTATGGCTACACCTTC CASSYGQTNYGYTF
TRBJ1-1 . TRBV7-2 . TGTGCCAGCAGCCAGGGAATGTCCAGGACGCCTAACGAAGCTTTCTTT CASSQGMSRTPNEAFF
TRBJ2-7 . TRBV7-2 . TGTGCCAGCAGCCTAAGGACGGATGAGCAGTACTTC CASSLRTDEQYF
TRBJ1-1 . TRBV11-2 . TGTGCCAGCAGCTTTGCAGAGAACGCGAACACTGAAGCTTTCTTT CASSFAENANTEAFF
TRBJ1-1 . TRBV5-1 . TGCGCCAGCAGCTTCGACGGGACTAACACTGAAGCTTTCTTT CASSFDGTNTEAFF
TRBJ2-1 . TRBV5-1 once TGCGCCAGCAGCTTGGGAGGGCCTTACAATGAGCAGTTCTTC CASSLGGPYNEQFF
TRBJ2-3 . TRBV5-8 . TGTGCCAGCAGCTTGGCCATGCAATATACGCAGTATTTT CASSLAMQYTQYF
TRBJ2-7 TRBD2 TRBV5-6 . TGTGCCAGCAGCTTGGGACTAGCGGGAGTCTACGAGCAGTACTTC CASSLGLAGVYEQYF
TRBJ2-3 . TRBV2 . TGTGCCAGCAGCACCACTTCTGGTGCAGATACGCAGTATTTT CASSTTSGADTQYF
TRBJ2-1 TRBD2 TRBV18 . TGTGCCAGCTCACTACAGCGGGAGACTAGTAATGAGCAGTTCTTC CASSLQRETSNEQFF
TRBJ2-5 . TRBV4-2 . TGTGCCAGCAGCCCTACTAGTGCTCAAGAGACCCAGTACTTC CASSPTSAQETQYF
TRBJ1-1 TRBD1 TRBV11-2 . TGTGCCACCCAAGGACAGGGGCGCGCTGAAGCTTTCTTT CATQGQGRAEAFF
TRBJ2-4 . TRBV4-2 . TGTGCCAGCAGCCAAGATTGGGGGCCCAAAAACATTCAGTACTTC CASSQDWGPKNIQYF